Below, 27 T cell receptor beta chains from the same sample are listed, as sequenced in a study of blood T cell repertoires in COVID-19. Data came from immunoSEQ multiplex PCR; TCRdb stores just in-frame clones and leaves some out. The sample records 150,000 to 200,000 clones, 90% being singletons. The sequenced sample consisted of peripheral blood. The receptor source for this set is a man aged 60-69 years with active or convalescent COVID-19.

The chain links TRBV3-1 (or the pseudogene TRBV3-2) to TRBJ2-3; no reliable D call. Between the trimmed V and J ends, which lost 0 bases and 2 bases, there was a span of 3 bases. Germline lookup yields CDR1 LGHDT and CDR2 YNNKEL (reference sequence). The CDR3 extends over 13 amino acids. The CDR3 loop reads CASSQDYTDTQYF. The CDR3 DNA sequence: TGTGCCAGCAGCCAAGACTACACAGATACGCAGTATTTT.

The chain is built from TRBV7-6 and TRBJ1-4; 9 bases are shared with TRBD1. The CDR3 runs to 15 residues. J gave up 8 bases and V 4 bases, and 8 bases lay outside the gene matches. Germline assignment: CDR1 SGHVS and CDR2 FNYEAQ. This CDR3 reads CASSSPTGGGEKLFF. CDR3 nucleotide sequence: TGTGCCAGCAGCTCCCCGACAGGGGGTGGGGAAAAACTGTTTTTT.

This chain joins TRBV18 and TRBJ2-7; the match to TRBD2 covers 11 bases. The V gene's germline CDR1 is KGHSH and CDR2 LQKENI. V gave up 8 bases and J gave up 1 base; unmatched junction bases: 4. The CDR3 runs 14 residues. The CDR3 region is CASTTSGSSYEQYF. DNA of the CDR3: TGTGCCAGCACAACTAGCGGGAGTTCCTACGAGCAGTACTTC.

The CDR3 sequence: CASSQVNSGSFDEQFF. The CDR3 coding sequence is TGCGCCAGCAGCCAAGTCAATAGCGGGAGCTTCGATGAGCAGTTCTTC. The rearrangement uses TRBV4-1 and TRBJ2-1; 9 bases match TRBD2. Germline lookup yields CDR1 MGHRA and CDR2 YSYEKL. With 1 base clipped from V and 8 bases from J, the junction kept 9 bases outside the gene matches. The CDR3 is 16 residues long.

The chain couples TRBV5-1 to TRBJ1-2, with 7 nucleotides matching TRBD1. After removal of 5 bases from V and 4 bases from J, the junction contained 8 bases not matched to a gene. The germline V gene has CDR1 SGHRS and CDR2 YFSETQ. The CDR3 covers 14 residues. CDR3 sequence: CASRPTGTAYGYTF. CDR3 sequence (DNA): TGCGCCAGCAGGCCGACAGGGACAGCCTATGGCTACACCTTC.

V and J are TRBV18 and TRBJ2-7, with 7 positions matching TRBD1. This CDR3 has 15 residues. V dropped 0 bases and J dropped 5; count of bases not matched to a gene: 7. The germline CDR1 and CDR2 sequences are KGHSH and LQKENI. The CDR3 reads CASSPPRQGFNEQYF. The CDR3 region has the DNA TGTGCCAGCTCACCACCACGACAGGGTTTTAACGAGCAGTACTTC.

This clone was detected a few times. The V call is TRBV2, the J call TRBJ2-7; 7 bases align to TRBD1. Germline values: CDR1 SNHLY, CDR2 FYNNEI. The CDR3 sequence is 15 residues long. After removal of 2 bases from V and 0 bases from J, the junction contained 4 bases not matched to a gene. The DNA of the CDR3 is TGTGCCAGCAGTGAAAGGGGACAGAGCTCCTACGAGCAGTACTTC. Translated: CASSERGQSSYEQYF.

The chain is built from TRBV6-4 and TRBJ1-6; the D gene is possibly TRBD1 (6 bases). The germline V and J ends were trimmed by 4 bases and 9 bases, with 10 bases remaining between them. CDR3 length: 13 amino acids. Germline CDR1 is MRHNA and CDR2 is SNTAGT. The CDR3 DNA follows: TGTGCCAGCAGTGCGCTACAGGGTTCACCCCTCCACTTT. This codes for CASSALQGSPLHF.

The J gene is TRBJ2-7, the V gene TRBV18; 9 bases fit TRBD1. There are 17 residues in the CDR3. V shed 2 bases and J 0 bases; nucleotides not matched to a gene: 8. CDR1 and CDR2 from the germline V gene are KGHSH and LQKENI. The DNA for the CDR3 is TGTGCCAGCTCACCAGGGCCCGGGACAGGGAACTCCTACGAGCAGTACTTC. It codes for CASSPGPGTGNSYEQYF.

The rearrangement links TRBV24-1 to TRBJ1-1; perhaps TRBD1 as D (6 bases). V lost 3 bases to trimming and J lost 5 bases, with 18 bases between them. Germline CDR1 is KGHDR and CDR2 is SFDVKD. CDR3 size: 16 residues. CDR3: CATSDPRGPICTEAFF. The CDR3 DNA reads TGTGCCACCAGTGATCCCAGGGGACCCATCTGTACTGAAGCTTTCTTT.

The genes are TRBV10-3 and TRBJ1-1, with TRBD1 identical over 10 bases. Trimming took 2 bases from V and 6 from J; bases not matched to a gene: 6. Germline V lookup: CDR1 ENHRY, CDR2 SYGVKD. This CDR3 contains 15 residues. CDR3 DNA sequence: TGTGCCATCAGTGAGACGGGACAGGGGCTCTCTGAAGCTTTCTTT. It translates to CAISETGQGLSEAFF.

The V call is TRBV5-1, the J call TRBJ1-6, with D perhaps TRBD1 (6 bases). CDR3 length: 16 residues. Trimming left V 0 bases short and J 4 bases short, with 11 bases between. Germline V gene data show CDR1 as SGHRS and CDR2 as YFSETQ. CDR3 amino acids: CASSLAGTTYNSPLHF. CDR3 bases: TGCGCCAGCAGCTTGGCCGGGACAACTTATAATTCACCCCTCCACTTT. Complete variable domain (other parts from reference TRBV5-1 and TRBJ1-6): KAGVTQTPRYLIKTRGQQVTLSCSPISGHRSVSWYQQTPGQGLQFLFEYFSETQRNKGNFPGRFSGRQFSNSRSEMNVSTLELGDSALYLCASSLAGTTYNSPLHFGNGTRLTVT.

The chain is built from TRBV5-1 and TRBJ1-3; 9 nucleotides align to TRBD1. With 4 bases clipped from V and 1 base from J, the junction kept 9 bases outside the gene matches. Germline V gene lookup returns CDR1 SGHRS and CDR2 YFSETQ. CDR3 length: 17 residues. The CDR3 is CASSRPGTGLSGNTIYF. CDR3 coding DNA: TGCGCCAGCAGCCGGCCTGGGACAGGGCTTTCTGGAAACACCATATATTTT.

The chain joins TRBV10-3 to TRBJ2-2; tentative D call: TRBD2 (6 bases). CDR3 size: 12 residues. CDR1 is ENHRY, CDR2 SYGVKD, per germline. V was trimmed by 10 bases and J by 6 bases, leaving 12 bases between them. The CDR3 nucleotides read TGTGCCACCACCCGGGGGTCCGGGGAGCTGTTTTTT. Protein product: CATTRGSGELFF.

This chain connects TRBV27 to TRBJ2-6, with D hard to call. Germline V gene lookup returns CDR1 MNHEY and CDR2 SMNVEV (reference sequence). The CDR3 has 15 amino acids. The V and J ends lost 7 bases and 0 bases respectively, with 10 bases between them. This CDR3 reads CASTPTRSGANVLTF. CDR3 DNA sequence: TGTGCCAGCACCCCCACGCGCTCTGGGGCCAACGTCCTGACTTTC.

The chain carries TRBV7-8 and TRBJ2-2, with 7 bases identical to TRBD2. Trimming cost V 5 bases and J 3 bases; bases outside gene matches: 21. The CDR3 consists of 20 residues. Germline CDR1 reads SGHVS; CDR2 reads FQNEAQ. The CDR3 loop reads CASSARVAGHEAADTGELFF. The CDR3, as DNA: TGTGCCAGCAGCGCCCGGGTAGCGGGCCATGAAGCGGCCGACACCGGGGAGCTGTTTTTT.

The rearrangement links TRBV7-2 to TRBJ1-1; D unresolved. V was pared by 1 base and J by 1 base, with 4 bases between. The CDR3 runs to 13 residues. The germline V gene encodes CDR1 SGHTA and CDR2 FQGNSA. DNA of the CDR3: TGTGCCAGCAGCTTAGTATGGAACACTGAAGCTTTCTTT. It encodes CASSLVWNTEAFF.

V gene TRBV12-3 or TRBV12-4 combines with J gene TRBJ1-2, with D possibly TRBD1 on 6 matching bases. This CDR3 region has 13 residues. Trimming removed 5 bases at V and 2 bases at J, with 9 bases between. The chain's CDR3 is CASSPGQNYGYTF. CDR3 nucleotides: TGTGCCAGCAGTCCCGGACAGAACTATGGCTACACCTTC.

The chain joins TRBV18 to TRBJ1-2; D gene uncertain. This CDR3 comprises 13 residues. V lost 2 bases, J lost 8 bases, and 12 bases lay in between. Germline V gene data show CDR1 as KGHSH and CDR2 as LQKENI. The CDR3 protein is CASSPSETWGYTF. Written as DNA, the CDR3 is TGTGCCAGCTCACCATCGGAGACTTGGGGCTACACCTTC.

The table lists this clone with a count of one. The chain is built from TRBV5-6 and TRBJ2-1; D possibly corresponds to TRBD2 (5 bases). CDR1 and CDR2 (germline): SGHDT, YYEEEE. Trimming removed 3 bases from V and 0 bases from J, with 10 bases in between. The CDR3 is made up of 15 amino acids. CDR3 residues: CASSYGLLSYNEQFF. The CDR3 DNA reads as TGTGCCAGCAGCTACGGACTCCTCTCCTACAATGAGCAGTTCTTC.

This clone has just one count. This sequence joins TRBV19 and TRBJ1-2; 7 nucleotides agree with TRBD1. J lost 3 bases, V lost 3 bases, and 4 bases had no gene match. Germline CDR1 LNHDA, CDR2 SQIVND (reference sequence). CDR3 size: 14 residues. Here the CDR3 reads CASSIQTGYYGYTF. The CDR3 DNA sequence: TGTGCCAGTAGTATCCAGACAGGGTACTATGGCTACACCTTC. Drawing the rest from reference TRBV19 and TRBJ1-2, the complete variable domain is DGGITQSPKYLFRKEGQNVTLSCEQNLNHDAMYWYRQDPGQGLRLIYYSQIVNDFQKGDIAEGYSVSREKKESFPLTVTSAQKNPTAFYLCASSIQTGYYGYTFGSGTRLTVV.

This clone appeared a few times. The V call is TRBV29-1, the J call TRBJ1-1; D remains unclear. Trimming shortened V by 4 bases and J by 0 bases, and 9 bases separated the two germline ends. CDR1 and CDR2 (germline): SQVTM, ANQGSEA. This CDR3 contains 13 residues. CDR3 DNA: TGCAGCGTTGGCGGTATTTTGAACACTGAAGCTTTCTTT. Translating it yields CSVGGILNTEAFF.

The gene calls are TRBV29-1 and TRBJ2-4, with D maybe TRBD1 (5 bases). Between the trimmed V and J ends, which lost 1 base and 10 bases, there was a span of 11 bases. CDR1 SQVTM and CDR2 ANQGSEA come from the germline V gene. The CDR3 is 12 residues long. CDR3 region: CSVEGGERIQYF. CDR3 nucleotide sequence: TGCAGCGTTGAAGGGGGCGAGAGAATTCAGTACTTC.

V and J are TRBV5-4 and TRBJ2-7; a weak D match, TRBD1 (6 bases). With 2 bases removed from V and 6 bases from J, the gap between germline ends came to 9 bases. The CDR3 is made up of 12 amino acids. Germline V gene data show CDR1 as SGHNT and CDR2 as YYREEE (reference sequence). The CDR3 here is CASSFTGTEQYF. CDR3 bases: TGTGCCAGCAGCTTTACAGGGACCGAGCAGTACTTC.

In this sample, this clone turned up once. The gene calls are TRBV5-4 and TRBJ2-7; 10 bases line up with TRBD1. Germline CDR1 reads SGHNT; CDR2 reads YYREEE (reference sequence). CDR3 length: 15 residues. V dropped 4 bases and J dropped 2; count of bases not matched to a gene: 6. CDR3 nucleotide sequence: TGTGCCAGCAGCCGAGGAGGGACAGGGGCCTACGAGCAGTACTTC. It yields the protein CASSRGGTGAYEQYF.

This sequence joins TRBV18 and TRBJ1-3; D not certain. CDR1 and CDR2 (germline): KGHSH, LQKENI. With 0 bases removed from V and 4 bases from J, the gap between germline ends came to 10 bases. The CDR3 covers 15 residues. CDR3 sequence (DNA): TGTGCCAGCTCACCACCGTCATTCCCCGGAAACACCATATATTTT. Translated, it gives CASSPPSFPGNTIYF.

This chain joins TRBV4-1 and TRBJ1-2, with 9 bases matching TRBD1. V was clipped by 2 bases and J by 2 bases; unmatched bases: 0. This CDR3 region has 14 residues. Germline CDR1 is MGHRA and CDR2 is YSYEKL. The CDR3 region is CASSQTGGNYGYTF. CDR3 in DNA: TGCGCCAGCAGCCAAACAGGGGGCAACTATGGCTACACCTTC.